The clone carrying this T cell receptor (beta chain) was counted between two and nine times. The germline CDR1 and CDR2 sequences are SGDLS and YYNGEE. The V end lost 4 bases, the J end lost 2 bases, and 11 bases lay between the germline ends. The CDR3 loop spans 14 amino acids. Attachment of unique molecular identifiers to individual cDNA molecules was performed. A single record per CDR3 protein comes from TCRdb applying MiXCR to the 5' RACE reads. The sample yields tens of thousands of distinct CDR3 sequences, 13% seen once. These data come from a study of early T cells in non-severe SARS-CoV-2 infection. The wider study: The study sequenced bulk RNA from unsorted whole blood, with chains unpaired.

This chain joins TRBV9 and TRBJ2-3, with D perhaps matching TRBD1 (6 bases). The clonotype comes from an adult who was a healthcare worker with PCR-confirmed SARS-CoV-2 infection or an uninfected control (not recorded which). The material sequenced was whole blood. CDR3 protein: CASSFRQVTDTQYF. CDR3 sequence (DNA): TGTGCCAGCAGCTTCAGACAGGTCACAGATACGCAGTATTTT.